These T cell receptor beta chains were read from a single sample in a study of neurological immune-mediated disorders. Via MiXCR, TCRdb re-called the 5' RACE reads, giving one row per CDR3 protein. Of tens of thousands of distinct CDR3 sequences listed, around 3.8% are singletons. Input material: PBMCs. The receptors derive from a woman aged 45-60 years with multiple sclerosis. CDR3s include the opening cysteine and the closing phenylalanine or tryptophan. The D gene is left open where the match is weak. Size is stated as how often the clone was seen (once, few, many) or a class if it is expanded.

cdr3_aa: CSAVLTSGMNRPNEQFF
cdr3_nt: TGCAGTGCTGTTCTTACTAGCGGGATGAACCGACCCAATGAGCAGTTCTTC
v_call: TRBV20-1
clone_size: many
j_call: TRBJ2-1
d_call: TRBD2

cdr3_aa: CASSADQGISNTEAFF
cdr3_nt: TGTGCCAGCAGCGCAGACCAGGGGATATCGAACACTGAAGCTTTCTTT
v_call: TRBV7-9
clone_size: many
j_call: TRBJ1-1
d_call: -

cdr3_aa: CSAGGQGDRETQYF
cdr3_nt: TGCAGTGCGGGTGGACAGGGGGATAGGGAGACCCAGTACTTC
v_call: TRBV20-1
clone_size: many
j_call: TRBJ2-5
d_call: TRBD1

cdr3_aa: CSVEDLQGGPGELFF
cdr3_nt: TGCAGCGTTGAAGATCTTCAGGGGGGACCCGGGGAGCTGTTTTTT
v_call: TRBV29-1
clone_size: many
j_call: TRBJ2-2
d_call: -

cdr3_aa: CSVDRAGDGNEQFF
cdr3_nt: TGCAGCGTTGACCGGGCGGGAGACGGGAATGAGCAGTTCTTC
v_call: TRBV29-1
clone_size: many
j_call: TRBJ2-1
d_call: TRBD2

cdr3_aa: CASSPSPQGEFQPQHF
cdr3_nt: TGCGCCAGCAGCCCTAGCCCCCAGGGTGAGTTCCAGCCCCAGCATTTT
v_call: TRBV5-1
clone_size: many
j_call: TRBJ1-5
d_call: -

cdr3_aa: CASSRQGGDEKLFF
cdr3_nt: TGTGCCAGCAGCCGACAGGGAGGGGATGAAAAACTGTTTTTT
v_call: TRBV5-6
clone_size: many
j_call: TRBJ1-4
d_call: TRBD1

cdr3_aa: CASSQDLRDREKLFF
cdr3_nt: TGTGCCAGCAGCCAAGATCTTCGGGATCGGGAAAAACTGTTTTTT
v_call: TRBV3-1
clone_size: many
j_call: TRBJ1-4
d_call: -

cdr3_aa: CSARGREVSGTDTQYF
cdr3_nt: TGCAGTGCTAGAGGGCGGGAGGTTAGTGGAACAGATACGCAGTATTTT
v_call: TRBV20-1
clone_size: many
j_call: TRBJ2-3
d_call: TRBD2

cdr3_aa: CATPTGRGNQPQHF
cdr3_nt: TGTGCCACGCCGACGGGAAGGGGCAATCAGCCCCAGCATTTT
v_call: TRBV24-1
clone_size: many
j_call: TRBJ1-5
d_call: -

cdr3_aa: CSARDNRGPVYGYTF
cdr3_nt: TGCAGTGCTAGAGACAACAGGGGGCCGGTTTATGGCTACACCTTC
v_call: TRBV20-1
clone_size: few
j_call: TRBJ1-2
d_call: TRBD1

cdr3_aa: CSVSPGGLNQPQHF
cdr3_nt: TGCAGCGTCTCCCCGGGGGGGCTTAATCAGCCCCAGCATTTT
v_call: TRBV29-1
clone_size: many
j_call: TRBJ1-5
d_call: -

cdr3_aa: CASSLAPGAPYEQYF
cdr3_nt: TGTGCCAGCAGCTTAGCGCCGGGAGCCCCCTACGAGCAGTACTTC
v_call: TRBV7-2
clone_size: many
j_call: TRBJ2-7
d_call: -

cdr3_aa: CASSQVSSTDTQYF
cdr3_nt: TGCGCCAGCAGCCAAGTCAGTAGCACAGATACGCAGTATTTT
v_call: TRBV4-3
clone_size: many
j_call: TRBJ2-3
d_call: -

cdr3_aa: CSARVPGGGSGNTIYF
cdr3_nt: TGCAGTGCTAGGGTCCCGGGAGGGGGCTCTGGAAACACCATATATTTT
v_call: TRBV20-1
clone_size: many
j_call: TRBJ1-3
d_call: -

cdr3_aa: CASTRGGWESRNQPQHF
cdr3_nt: TGTGCCAGCACCAGAGGCGGGTGGGAGTCTCGCAATCAGCCCCAGCATTTT
v_call: TRBV6-6
clone_size: many
j_call: TRBJ1-5
d_call: -

cdr3_aa: CASSFGRGTAGRQFF
cdr3_nt: TGTGCCAGCAGTTTTGGTAGGGGCACAGCGGGACGGCAGTTCTTC
v_call: TRBV27
clone_size: many
j_call: TRBJ2-1
d_call: TRBD2

cdr3_aa: CASRPLGRSSYNEQFF
cdr3_nt: TGTGCCAGCAGACCCTTAGGACGGTCATCCTACAATGAGCAGTTCTTC
v_call: TRBV6-2/TRBV6-3
clone_size: many
j_call: TRBJ2-1
d_call: -

cdr3_aa: CASSLDGLNQPQNF
cdr3_nt: TGTGCCAGCAGCTTAGATGGGCTCAATCAGCCCCAGAATTTT
v_call: TRBV7-6
clone_size: many
j_call: TRBJ1-5
d_call: -

cdr3_aa: CASSLYGTEYEKLFF
cdr3_nt: TGTGCCAGCAGCTTGTACGGGACAGAATACGAAAAACTGTTTTTT
v_call: TRBV5-8
clone_size: many
j_call: TRBJ1-4
d_call: TRBD1

cdr3_aa: CASSSYRGVIETQYF
cdr3_nt: TGTGCCAGCAGCTCCTACAGGGGGGTAATAGAGACCCAGTACTTC
v_call: TRBV11-2
clone_size: many
j_call: TRBJ2-5
d_call: TRBD1

cdr3_aa: CASSLANSGSANNEQFF
cdr3_nt: TGCGCCAGCAGCTTGGCCAACAGCGGGAGTGCGAACAATGAGCAGTTCTTC
v_call: TRBV5-1
clone_size: many
j_call: TRBJ2-1
d_call: TRBD2

cdr3_aa: CSAPPGRGKGTYNEQFF
cdr3_nt: TGCAGTGCTCCCCCGGGGAGGGGGAAAGGGACCTACAATGAGCAGTTCTTC
v_call: TRBV20-1
clone_size: many
j_call: TRBJ2-1
d_call: -

cdr3_aa: CASSFSGRAASEQFF
cdr3_nt: TGTGCCAGCAGCTTTAGCGGGAGGGCCGCCAGTGAGCAGTTCTTC
v_call: TRBV7-2
clone_size: many
j_call: TRBJ2-1
d_call: TRBD2

cdr3_aa: CSARGGGSPVFPTNEKLFF
cdr3_nt: TGCAGTGCTAGAGGAGGAGGCAGTCCTGTTTTTCCAACTAATGAAAAACTGTTTTTT
v_call: TRBV20-1
clone_size: many
j_call: TRBJ1-4
d_call: -

cdr3_aa: CASRGPGDEQYF
cdr3_nt: TGTGCCAGCAGGGGCCCGGGGGACGAGCAGTACTTC
v_call: TRBV9
clone_size: many
j_call: TRBJ2-7
d_call: -

cdr3_aa: CSARDDRRVAGANTGELFF
cdr3_nt: TGCAGTGCTAGGGATGATAGGCGGGTAGCGGGCGCGAACACCGGGGAGCTGTTTTTT
v_call: TRBV20-1
clone_size: many
j_call: TRBJ2-2
d_call: TRBD2

cdr3_aa: CASSLGAGHYEQYF
cdr3_nt: TGTGCCAGCAGTTTAGGAGCGGGACACTACGAGCAGTACTTC
v_call: TRBV27
clone_size: many
j_call: TRBJ2-7
d_call: -

cdr3_aa: CASSLRSNQPQHF
cdr3_nt: TGTGCCAGCAGTTTACGGAGCAATCAGCCCCAGCATTTT
v_call: TRBV12-3/TRBV12-4
clone_size: many
j_call: TRBJ1-5
d_call: -

cdr3_aa: CSVAQGSNQPQNF
cdr3_nt: -
v_call: TRBV29-1
clone_size: many
j_call: TRBJ1-5
d_call: -

cdr3_aa: CSVDGQGQETQYF
cdr3_nt: TGCAGCGTTGATGGCCAGGGACAAGAGACCCAGTACTTC
v_call: TRBV29-1
clone_size: many
j_call: TRBJ2-5
d_call: -

cdr3_aa: CASSLSVRETQYF
cdr3_nt: TGTGCCAGCAGCTTATCGGTTCGAGAGACCCAGTACTTC
v_call: TRBV7-3
clone_size: many
j_call: TRBJ2-5
d_call: -

cdr3_aa: CASSLELGGETQYF
cdr3_nt: TGTGCCAGCAGCTTAGAGCTTGGGGGAGAGACCCAGTACTTC
v_call: TRBV11-2
clone_size: many
j_call: TRBJ2-5
d_call: -

cdr3_aa: CASSWGASGVVEGQFF
cdr3_nt: TGTGCCAGCAGCTGGGGGGCTAGCGGAGTGGTCGAGGGGCAGTTCTTC
v_call: TRBV5-5
clone_size: many
j_call: TRBJ2-1
d_call: -

cdr3_aa: CASSLVREKLFF
cdr3_nt: TGTGCCAGCAGCTTAGTTCGGGAAAAACTGTTTTTT
v_call: TRBV7-8
clone_size: many
j_call: TRBJ1-4
d_call: -